This TCR beta chain emerged from a study of blood T cell repertoires in COVID-19. Study details: The analysed material was cDNA or gDNA that came from T cells, B-cell-depleted T cells, or PBMCs.

Across about two dozen US areas, participants ranged in age from roughly 18 to 95 years. In the source study's methods: Cell counts per sample came from amplifying reference gene primers. Clones were sequenced by immunoSEQ multiplex PCR, and TCRdb holds only the in-frame ones, with some missing. The DNA gave D and trimming, while V, J and clone size come from that table. The table has fewer than 150,000 clones, approximately 87% seen once. The CDR3 contains 14 residues. Trimming took 5 bases from V and 5 from J; bases not matched to a gene: 1. Germline-derived CDR1 and CDR2 are SGHRS and YFSETQ. This receptor was taken from a man in his fifties or sixties in a cohort exposed to, infected with or recovered from COVID-19 (not recorded which). Sequenced material: PBMCs or T cells enriched from blood (not recorded which). The chain couples TRBV5-1 to TRBJ2-1; 13 bases fit TRBD2. The CDR3 sequence: CASRGTSGNNEQFF. The CDR3 DNA reads as TGCGCCAGCAGGGGGACTAGCGGGAACAATGAGCAGTTCTTC.